The rows below give T cell receptor beta chains drawn from one sample of a study of cytomegalovirus exposure and HLA in healthy donors. This table comes from immunoSEQ multiplex PCR, and its TCRdb copy is limited to in-frame clones, with some not included. The table has 150,000 or so clones, 60% to 85% seen once. Sequenced material: PBMCs. All receptors come from a man aged 50-59 years in good health and CMV-seropositive. The CDR3 runs from the conserved cysteine through the conserved F or W. Each record gives: V gene, J gene, D gene, clone size, CDR3 DNA, CDR3 protein. D genes are given only for firm matches. Rows may omit the clone size; those that give it use once, few, many or a size class.

>TRBV7-2|TRBJ2-7|TRBD2|.
TGTGCCAGCAGCTTAGTTAGCGGGGGGAACTACGAGCAGTACTTC
CASSLVSGGNYEQYF
>TRBV5-1|TRBJ1-1|TRBD1|.
TGCGCCAGCAGCCCCGGGACAGGGAACACTGAAGCTTTCTTT
CASSPGTGNTEAFF
>TRBV5-1|TRBJ1-3|.|.
TGCGCCAGCAGCTTGAACCCTCAGTTGGTCTCTGGAAACACCATATATTTT
CASSLNPQLVSGNTIYF
>TRBV10-3|TRBJ2-7|TRBD1|few
TGTGCCATCAACAGCCCGGGACAGGGCGGCGAGCAGTACTTC
CAINSPGQGGEQYF
>TRBV18|TRBJ1-1|.|.
TGTGCCAGCTCACCAGACAGCTTGAACACTGAAGCTTTCTTT
CASSPDSLNTEAFF
>TRBV5-5|TRBJ1-2|.|once
TGTGCCAGCAGCTTGGTGGGACAAACCTATGGCTACACCTTC
CASSLVGQTYGYTF
>TRBV18|TRBJ2-1|TRBD2|.
TGTGCCAGCTCACCACCGGGACTAGCGGGCTCCTACAATGAGCAGTTCTTC
CASSPPGLAGSYNEQFF
>TRBV19|TRBJ1-1|.|.
TGTGCCAGTAGTATCTACTCGGGGAACACTGAAGCTTTCTTT
CASSIYSGNTEAFF
>TRBV2|TRBJ1-1|TRBD1|.
TGTGCCAGCAAAGGACAGGGCCCTAACACTGAAGCTTTCTTT
CASKGQGPNTEAFF
>TRBV30|TRBJ2-5|TRBD2|.
TGTGCCTGGAGTGTACGAGTAGCGGGGCCAGAGACCCAGTACTTC
CAWSVRVAGPETQYF
>TRBV6-5|TRBJ1-3|.|.
TGTGCCAGCAGTTACTCGTACAGGAATTCTGGAAACACCATATATTTT
CASSYSYRNSGNTIYF
>TRBV9|TRBJ2-1|TRBD1|.
TGTGCCAGCAGCGCGGGACAGGGGGCGTTTGAGCAGTTCTTC
CASSAGQGAFEQFF
>TRBV4-3|TRBJ2-7|TRBD1|.
TGCGCCAGCAGCCAACCAGGTATCCAGGACAGGTCCTACCAACCCTTCTACGAGCAGTACTTC
CASSQPGIQDRSYQPFYEQYF
>TRBV27|TRBJ1-4|.|.
TGTGCCAGCAGTTTGAAGGGGTTTGCAACTAATGAAAAACTGTTTTTT
CASSLKGFATNEKLFF
>TRBV9|TRBJ2-2|.|.
TGTGCCAGCAGCGTAGAGGGACACAACACCGGGGAGCTGTTTTTT
CASSVEGHNTGELFF
>TRBV5-1|TRBJ1-4|TRBD1|.
TGCGCCAGCAGCTTGGATTGGGGACAGGGAAGTGAAAAACTGTTTTTT
CASSLDWGQGSEKLFF
>TRBV30|TRBJ1-3|.|.
TGTGCCTGGAGTATACATCGGACAGACTCTGGAAACACCATATATTTT
CAWSIHRTDSGNTIYF
>TRBV7-3|TRBJ1-2|.|.
TGTGCCAGCAGCCCCCGGAGGACTAAAAGGGGCTACACCTTC
CASSPRRTKRGYTF
>TRBV4-1|TRBJ2-3|.|few
TGCGCCAGCAGCCAAGTGCCCACTTACACAGATACGCAGTATTTT
CASSQVPTYTDTQYF
>TRBV7-9|TRBJ1-4|TRBD1|.
TGTGCCAGCAGCTTAGCGGTCAGGGGGCGACTAAGTGAAAAACTGTTTTTT
CASSLAVRGRLSEKLFF
>TRBV27|TRBJ1-3|.|.
TGTGCCAGCAGTTTTGCGAGCTCTGGAAACACCATATATTTT
CASSFASSGNTIYF
>TRBV7-9|TRBJ2-2|TRBD1|few
TGTGCCAGCAGCTTACCGGGACAGGCGGAAATATTGCTGTTTTTT
CASSLPGQAEILLFF
>TRBV29-1|TRBJ2-7|.|.
TGCAGCGTTGAAGATAACGGCTACGAGCAGTACTTC
CSVEDNGYEQYF
>TRBV25-1|TRBJ1-1|.|.
TGTGCCAGCAGTGATGGCCCAGGGGTGAGGAACACTGAAGCTTTCTTT
CASSDGPGVRNTEAFF
>TRBV18|TRBJ1-2|.|once
TGTGCCAGCTCACCGCCCGGGAGAGTCTATGGCTACACCTTC
CASSPPGRVYGYTF
>TRBV4-3|TRBJ1-4|TRBD1|once
TGCGCCAGCAGCCGGATAGGGGGCGGGGAAAAACTGTTTTTT
CASSRIGGGEKLFF
>TRBV27|TRBJ2-7|.|once
TGTGCCAGCAGTTTGTCTAAGGCGGGACAGCCCGCCTACGAGCAGTACTTC
CASSLSKAGQPAYEQYF
>TRBV2|TRBJ1-5|.|.
TGTGCCAGCAGTGCTGACGGGAATCAGCCCCAGCATTTT
CASSADGNQPQHF
>TRBV7-9|TRBJ2-6|TRBD2|.
TGTGCCAGCTTCGGGGGGGCTGGGGCCAACGTCCTGACTTTC
CASFGGAGANVLTF
>TRBV6-1|TRBJ2-7|.|.
TGTGCCAGCAGTGAGTCCCTCTACGAGCAGTACTTC
CASSESLYEQYF
>TRBV19|TRBJ1-5|.|.
TGTGCCAGTAGTATTCGACAGGCAAGCAATCAGCCCCAGCATTTT
CASSIRQASNQPQHF
>TRBV19|TRBJ2-7|TRBD1|.
TGTGCCAGTAGCCCCAGACAGGGGTCTCCCTACGAGCAGTACTTC
CASSPRQGSPYEQYF
>TRBV15|TRBJ2-5|.|.
TGTGCCACCAGCAGAGATGTAGGGGGGGAAGAGACCCAGTACTTC
CATSRDVGGEETQYF
>TRBV15|TRBJ1-4|.|.
TGTGCCACCCAGGGCGGGGCTGAAAAACTGTTTTTT
CATQGGAEKLFF
>TRBV6-5|TRBJ2-7|TRBD1|.
TGTGCCAGCAGTAGAGGACAGGTTTACGAGCAGTACTTC
CASSRGQVYEQYF